Presented here are 11 T cell receptor beta chains from one specimen sequenced in a study of T cells in Graves' hyperthyroidism and ophthalmopathy. TCR beta CDR3 region amplification was performed from RNA transcripts. First-round RT-PCR of the TCR CDR3 relied on the HTBI primer set. TCRdb re-derived calls from the multiplex PCR reads in MiXCR, one entry per CDR3 protein. The table records around 370,000 distinct CDR3 sequences, about 18% of them present only once. The sequenced sample was blood. The source is a man between 18 and 35 years old with Graves' ophthalmopathy.

At least ten counts were recorded for this clonotype. V and J are TRBV6-4 and TRBJ1-1; a possible D gene is TRBD1 (6 bases). The germline V and J ends were trimmed by 0 bases and 3 bases, with 14 bases remaining between them. From germline, CDR1 is MRHNA and CDR2 SNTAGT. CDR3 size: 16 residues. CDR3 DNA: TGTGCCAGCAGTGACTCAGCCGGGGGCGCGTACACTGAAGCTTTCTTT. Translating it yields CASSDSAGGAYTEAFF.

In its sample, this clonotype was seen many times. J is TRBJ2-1 and V is TRBV27, with 7 bases that match TRBD2. Germline V gene sequence: CDR1 MNHEY, CDR2 SMNVEV (reference sequence). The CDR3 is 15 residues long. V was pared by 5 bases and J by 1 base, with 5 bases of the junction left unmatched. The CDR3 DNA sequence: TGTGCCAGCAGTCAGAGCGGGGAGTCCTACAATGAGCAGTTCTTC. Translation gives CASSQSGESYNEQFF.

This clonotype was seen at least ten times. V usage is TRBV3-1 and J usage is TRBJ2-7, with TRBD2 as a possible D gene (7 bases). There are 16 residues in the CDR3. V lost 4 bases and J 0 bases, leaving 16 bases between the germline ends. Germline lookup yields CDR1 LGHDT and CDR2 YNNKEL (reference sequence). The CDR3 DNA reads TGTGCCAGCAGCCCAGGGGAGAGCGGGGTCTCCTACGAGCAGTACTTC. It translates to CASSPGESGVSYEQYF.

In this sample, this clonotype turned up a few times. The V and J genes are TRBV12-3 or TRBV12-4 and TRBJ1-4, with unresolved D. The CDR3 covers 11 residues. V dropped 6 bases and J dropped 6 bases, with 5 bases sitting between them. CDR3 loop: CASSRDEKLFF. The DNA for the CDR3 is TGTGCCAGCAGCCGGGATGAAAAACTGTTTTTT.

This clonotype was counted ten times or more. This sequence joins TRBV2 and TRBJ2-3, with a weak D call TRBD2 (5 bases). V dropped 8 bases and J dropped 1 base, with 16 bases sitting between them. The CDR3 covers 15 residues. Germline CDR1 and CDR2: SNHLY and FYNNEI. The CDR3 DNA follows: TGTGCCAGCTTACAAGACGGGGTTGGCACAGATACGCAGTATTTT. This sequence encodes CASLQDGVGTDTQYF.

The V call is TRBV6-2 or TRBV6-3, the J call TRBJ2-2; D gene ambiguous. Germline lookup yields CDR1 MNHEY and CDR2 SVGEGT. The CDR3 covers 12 residues. V lost 4 bases to trimming and J lost 6 bases, with 6 bases between them. The CDR3 protein is CASSWVAGELFF. The CDR3 bases are TGTGCCAGCAGTTGGGTGGCCGGGGAGCTGTTTTTT.

This clonotype turned up a few times. V usage is TRBV5-8 and J usage is TRBJ1-2, with a possible D match to TRBD1 (5 bases). CDR3 length: 15 residues. V was clipped by 5 bases and J by 7 bases, with 21 bases between them. CDR1 is SGHTS and CDR2 is YDEGEE in the germline V gene. As DNA, the CDR3 is TGTGCCAGCAGGGCGGGGGGGTCCGTAGGGACTGGCTACACCTTC. Its translation: CASRAGGSVGTGYTF.

This clonotype has a handful of counts. This chain joins TRBV6-1 and TRBJ1-1, with 7 bases fitting TRBD1. Trimming took 7 bases from V and 5 from J; bases not matched to a gene: 10. Germline CDR1 is MNHNS and CDR2 is SASEGT. This CDR3 contains 14 residues. The CDR3 DNA sequence: TGTGCCAGCATTCAAACCTCAGGGGGGACTGAAGCTTTCTTT. Its protein is CASIQTSGGTEAFF.

This clonotype was seen more than once but under ten times. This chain joins TRBV7-4 and TRBJ2-7; D tentatively reads TRBD1 or TRBD2 (5 bases each). Trimming removed 3 bases from V and 2 bases from J, with 17 bases in between. Germline V CDR1 and CDR2: SGHVT, SQSDAQ. The CDR3 consists of 16 residues. CDR3 coding DNA: TGTGCCAGCAGCTTTAGGGGACCCATAAGGACCTACGAGCAGTACTTC. Translated, it gives CASSFRGPIRTYEQYF.

This chain links TRBV24-1 with TRBJ2-3; TRBD2 matches 10 bases. V dropped 10 bases and J dropped 0; count of bases not matched to a gene: 3. This CDR3 is 14 amino acids long. CDR1 and CDR2 from the germline V gene are KGHDR and SFDVKD. The CDR3, as DNA: TGTGCCACTAGCGGGGGGCCTAGCACAGATACGCAGTATTTT. Protein sequence: CATSGGPSTDTQYF.

Ten or more counts support this clonotype. The genes are TRBV11-2 and TRBJ1-2; maybe TRBD1 (6 bases). V was trimmed by 0 bases and J by 8 bases, leaving 13 bases between them. From germline, CDR1 is SGHAT and CDR2 FQNNGV. The CDR3 contains 14 residues. The CDR3: CASSLEQGVYGYTF. The CDR3 DNA is TGTGCCAGCAGCTTAGAACAGGGAGTCTACGGCTACACCTTC.